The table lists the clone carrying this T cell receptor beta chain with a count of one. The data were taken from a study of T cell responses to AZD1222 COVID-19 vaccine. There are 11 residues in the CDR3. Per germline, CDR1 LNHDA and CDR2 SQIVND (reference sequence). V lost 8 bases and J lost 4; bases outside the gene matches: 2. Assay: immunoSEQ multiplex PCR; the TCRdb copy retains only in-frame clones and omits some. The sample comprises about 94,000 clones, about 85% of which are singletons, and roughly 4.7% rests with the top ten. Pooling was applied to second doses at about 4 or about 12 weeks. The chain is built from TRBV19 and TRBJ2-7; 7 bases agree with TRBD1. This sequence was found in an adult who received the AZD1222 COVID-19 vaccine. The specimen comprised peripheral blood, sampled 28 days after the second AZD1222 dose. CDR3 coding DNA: TGTGCCAGTGGGGACAGATACGAGCAGTACTTC. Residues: CASGDRYEQYF.